Many counts were recorded for the clone carrying this T cell receptor beta chain. The target antigen is unknown. The sample originates from a study of T cells in Graves' hyperthyroidism and ophthalmopathy. Whole-study findings and limits: With a median lead of approximately six months before onset, the model predicted ophthalmopathy. Most expanded thyroid clonotypes above 0.001 recurred in blood.

RNA transcripts gave rise to amplified TCR beta CDR3 regions. The primer set for the first-round RT-PCR of the TCR CDR3 was HTBI. TCRdb analysed the multiplex PCR reads with MiXCR anew, one entry per CDR3 protein. The repertoire holds approximately 720,000 distinct CDR3 sequences, with around 19% as singletons. Based on clinical symptoms, serum thyroxine and TRAb, thyroid ultrasound and orbital computed tomography, diagnoses were reached. About 10 ml fresh peripheral blood yielded the PBMCs. The receptor's source is a woman aged 50 to 60 with Graves' hyperthyroidism that later progressed to Graves' ophthalmopathy. Sequenced material: blood.

The DNA for the CDR3 is TGCAGTGCTATAGCGGGGCTGGGAACAGATACGCAGTATTTT. Its protein product is CSAIAGLGTDTQYF. The V call is TRBV20-1, the J call TRBJ2-3, with 8 positions matching TRBD2. The CDR3 runs to 14 residues. V was pared by 4 bases and J by 3 bases, with 6 bases of the junction left unmatched. Germline lookup yields CDR1 DFQATT and CDR2 SNEGSKA (reference sequence).